This TCR beta chain was sequenced for a study of cytomegalovirus exposure and HLA in healthy donors (TCRdb year 2017). Looking at the study overall: According to a later analysis, the 120 or so validation repertoires were produced on the same platform as the 700 or so repertoires of the first cohort. The study was designed to test whether signatures of past pathogen exposure could be identified by cataloging public T cell receptors. Along with the roughly 670-subject first cohort, a separate validation cohort of some 130 different subjects was used. High-throughput TCR immunosequencing, statistical association of individual TCRs with disease status, and machine learning were combined to predict cytomegalovirus infection status. The study at large found these results: Across donors, most TCR sequences were observed very rarely, whereas some public TCRs were present in many individuals. The study listed around 160 TCR beta chains as associated with cytomegalovirus. A later analysis found that TCRs clustered in the first cohort also tended to co-occur in the 130 or so validation repertoires, with 94% of cluster scores above 0. In vitro tests confirmed that a few of the cytomegalovirus-associated TCR beta chains recognize cytomegalovirus antigens. It was suggested by the authors that the approach could potentially be generalized to other disease states and immunological phenotypes. The classifier was reported to diagnose cytomegalovirus status with high specificity and sensitivity in both the original and validation cohorts. All 120 or so repertoires were used to score co-occurrence in the validation cohort in a later analysis, because that analysis had no HLA typing for the cohort.

Inclusive of the bounding cysteine and phenylalanine, the CDR3 is 15 residues long. Just CDR3 DNA is preserved here, 45 bases in frame from base 1. Trimming removed 0 bases from V and 2 bases from J, leaving 11 bases between the germline ends. Reading the germline V gene gives CDR1 MNHNS and CDR2 SASEGT. The donors belonged to the validation cohort of 120 subjects, which was separate from the approximately 700-subject first cohort. The library was made by the immunoSEQ multiplex PCR assay. In the authors' own workflow: A statistical classification framework was built to diagnose cytomegalovirus status from the catalog of TCR beta chain sequences. TCRdb stores this immuneACCESS table with in-frame sequences only. Part of the clones is absent; in the studies checked, under half of the shortfall reflects unresolved V genes, and no reason is known for the rest. V, J and clone size derive from that table, while D and trimming were established from the DNA sequence. The sample table records under 400,000 clones; roughly 86% of these occur just once. 0.9% to 1% of the sample goes to the ten largest clones.

About this clone itself: Its antigen remains undetermined. It has no much larger one-base neighbor in the sample; base qualities were not kept.

Sequenced input: PBMCs. This TCR came from a man under 40 in good health and CMV-seronegative. The rearrangement joined TRBV6-1 to TRBJ2-7, and possibly TRBD1, on 5 matching bases. The CDR3 sequence is CASSEAGVATYEQYF. The DNA reads TGTGCCAGCAGTGAAGCAGGGGTGGCTACCTACGAGCAGTACTTC.